Below, one T cell receptor (beta chain) is given with its context. Which antigen it targets is not known. Within one base of it there is no much larger clone, and no base qualities were kept. This record belongs to a study of blood T cell repertoires in COVID-19 (dated by TCRdb to about 2020). In the study overall: Collaborator samples came from the United States, Italy and Spain and covered acute and convalescent phases of COVID-19. The prospective study material was composed of cDNA or gDNA derived from T cells, B-cell-depleted T cells, or PBMCs. Subjects who had been exposed to COVID-19, were actively infected with it, or had recovered from it provided the deeply sampled blood TCRbeta repertoires that made up the dataset. The repertoires were released in a freely available public database meant as a resource for research on the immune response to SARS-CoV-2. Samples were obtained from the ongoing ImmuneRACE study (first 160 participants) and from roughly 1,300 subjects provided by 6 global collaborators. Sample metadata almost always included a de-identified subject ID, COVID-19 status, age in years and sex. Where available, HLA class I and class II types were taken from metadata supplied by the sample provider and were not determined by assay-based typing. Paper-wide results and their limitations: Clinical and demographic metadata were provided uncurated, with the amount varying by source and participant.

TCRbeta CDR3 regions were amplified from genomic DNA by means of the immunoSEQ Assay, a bias-controlled multiplex PCR. Regarding the original processing steps: The number of nucleated cells in each sample was estimated by amplification of reference gene primers within the assay. To quantify the absolute abundance of each unique TCRbeta CDR3 rearrangement, sequence reads were collapsed and filtered. For each sample, productive Simpson clonality was calculated as the square root of Simpson's diversity index over productive rearrangements. What TCRdb holds here is the immuneACCESS table cut down to in-frame rearrangements. Part of the clones is not present; checked against another copy, under half of the missing clones reflect an unresolved V gene, and the others are unexplained. D and trimming were read from the DNA, whereas the V and J calls and clone size are those reported in that table. This sample lists about 180,000 clones; approximately 82% were detected once. Together, the top ten hold over 12% of the sample.

Enrolling through a virtual design, the prospective study's participants ranged in age from roughly 18 to 95 years and lived across some 23 United States geographic areas. To assign participants to cohorts, the prospective study relied on clinical history that participants themselves reported in a screening survey and a study questionnaire. For ImmuneRACE Cohort 3, a participant was defined as recovered based on two consecutive negative NP/OP PCR tests, clearance by a healthcare professional, or resolution of symptoms. In the prospective study, whole blood, serum and a nasopharyngeal or oropharyngeal swab were collected from each participant by mobile phlebotomists. Participants in the prospective study had the option to provide additional blood draws and questionnaires over an approximately 2-month period. Before DNA extraction, prospective study blood samples were shipped either frozen or at room temperature.

From the cysteine through the phenylalanine, the CDR3 covers 14 amino acids. Left in the record is the CDR3 DNA by itself, 42 bases read in frame from the first base. Trimming leaves V shorter by 7 bases and J shorter by 4 bases, with the junction holding 4 bases beyond the gene matches. The germline V gene yields SGHAT for CDR1 and FQNNGV for CDR2. Material: PBMCs or T cells enriched from blood (not recorded which). The sequence is built from TRBV11-2 and TRBJ1-6; a stretch of 7 junction bases matches TRBD1. The receptor comes from a man in his fifties who had recovered from COVID-19. The nucleotide sequence reads TGTGCCAGCAACAGGGACAGATATAATTCACCCCTCCACTTT. Translated, this gives CASNRDRYNSPLHF.